A selection of T cell receptor beta chains follows, all from one sample in a study of shared clonotypes between healthy human individuals. Sequencing was performed with immunoSEQ multiplex PCR; in TCRdb, only in-frame clones are kept and a portion is missing. The sample carries 2 million to 3 million clones, more than 90% recorded once. Material for sequencing was naive CD4+ T cells sorted from blood. These receptors all stem from a man younger than 30 in good health. The CDR3 runs from the conserved cysteine through the conserved F or W. D genes are given only for firm matches. Clone size is stated in some rows and not others, as once, few, many or a class when expanded.

TRBV6-6	TRBJ1-2	TRBD1	NA	CASSWGQGANYGYTF	TGTGCCAGCAGTTGGGGTCAGGGGGCTAACTATGGCTACACCTTC
TRBV5-6	TRBJ2-7	TRBD2	NA	CASSRVGLADEQYF	TGTGCCAGCAGCAGGGTGGGACTAGCGGACGAGCAGTACTTC
TRBV9	TRBJ1-1	NA	NA	CASSAGPGGAEAFF	TGTGCCAGCAGCGCCGGGCCTGGGGGAGCTGAAGCTTTCTTT
TRBV5-4	TRBJ2-5	NA	NA	CASSLGGRGETQYF	TGTGCCAGCAGCTTGGGGGGTCGGGGGGAGACCCAGTACTTC
TRBV6-5	TRBJ2-1	NA	NA	CASSRVQVNEQFF	TGTGCCAGCAGTCGTGTACAGGTTAATGAGCAGTTCTTC
TRBV4-3	TRBJ2-1	NA	NA	CASSQVNVGDEQFF	TGCGCCAGCAGCCAAGTCAACGTTGGGGATGAGCAGTTCTTC
TRBV6-1	TRBJ2-7	TRBD2	once	CASSERAGGLEQYF	TGTGCCAGCAGTGAACGGGCGGGAGGCCTCGAGCAGTACTTC
TRBV7-8	TRBJ1-6	NA	NA	CASRTSRSSYNSPLHF	TGTGCCAGCAGGACCTCACGGAGCTCCTATAATTCACCCCTCCACTTT
TRBV6-5	TRBJ1-2	TRBD1	NA	CASSYDRAPNYGYTF	TGTGCCAGCAGTTACGACAGGGCGCCTAACTATGGCTACACCTTC
TRBV2	TRBJ2-7	TRBD1	NA	CASRPWGQGALEQYF	TGTGCCAGCAGACCCTGGGGACAGGGGGCGCTTGAGCAGTACTTC
TRBV10-2	TRBJ2-1	TRBD2	NA	CASSGVSGRSSYNEQFF	TGCGCCAGCAGTGGGGTTAGCGGGAGAAGCTCCTACAATGAGCAGTTCTTC
TRBV6-6	TRBJ2-3	NA	NA	CASSSTRGGRADTQYF	TGTGCCAGCAGCTCAACACGGGGCGGACGGGCGGATACGCAGTATTTT
TRBV5-6	TRBJ2-3	NA	NA	CASRDRTFTDTQYF	TGTGCCAGCAGGGACCGGACTTTTACAGATACGCAGTATTTT
TRBV4-3	TRBJ2-7	NA	NA	CASSQEAGADEQYF	TGCGCCAGCAGCCAAGAGGCGGGGGCGGACGAGCAGTACTTC
TRBV7-9	TRBJ2-7	NA	NA	CASSLASGLTYEQYF	TGTGCCAGCAGCTTAGCGAGCGGTCTTACCTACGAGCAGTACTTC
TRBV28	TRBJ2-2	NA	NA	CASSSGTAQGGGELFF	TGTGCCAGCAGTTCCGGGACCGCTCAGGGGGGCGGGGAGCTGTTTTTT
TRBV10-3	TRBJ1-4	NA	NA	CAITPGPAEKLFF	TGTGCCATCACCCCGGGCCCTGCGGAAAAACTGTTTTTT
TRBV18	TRBJ1-5	TRBD1	NA	CASSQGAGDQPQHF	TGTGCCAGCTCACAGGGGGCTGGGGATCAGCCCCAGCATTTT
TRBV6-5	TRBJ2-3	NA	NA	CASSPTGATQYF	TGTGCCAGCAGTCCGACAGGTGCTACGCAGTATTTT
TRBV28	TRBJ2-2	NA	once	CASSLNRGLGELFF	TGTGCCAGCAGTCTGAATAGGGGTCTCGGGGAGCTGTTTTTT
TRBV19	TRBJ1-5	NA	NA	CASSPGAYSNQPQHF	TGTGCCAGTAGTCCGGGGGCTTATAGCAATCAGCCCCAGCATTTT
TRBV11-2	TRBJ2-1	TRBD1	NA	CASSSWDRSLYNEQFF	TGTGCCAGCAGCTCCTGGGACAGGAGTCTCTACAATGAGCAGTTCTTC
TRBV28	TRBJ2-7	TRBD2	NA	CASSFQLGGEGYEQYF	TGTGCCAGCAGTTTCCAACTTGGCGGGGAGGGCTACGAGCAGTACTTC
TRBV5-1	TRBJ2-3	TRBD2	NA	CASSLAGGLAVDTQYF	TGCGCCAGCAGCTTGGCCGGGGGACTAGCTGTAGATACGCAGTATTTT
TRBV7-2	TRBJ1-5	NA	NA	CASSLDSNQPQHF	TGTGCCAGCAGCTTAGACTCCAATCAGCCCCAGCATTTT
TRBV19	TRBJ1-1	TRBD1	once	CASSITGESTEAFF	TGTGCCAGTAGTATAACAGGGGAAAGCACTGAAGCTTTCTTT
TRBV29-1	TRBJ1-2	NA	NA	CSVEPGGVEGYTF	TGCAGCGTTGAGCCTGGGGGTGTGGAGGGCTACACCTTC
TRBV5-4	TRBJ2-7	NA	once	CASSFPDSYEQYF	TGTGCCAGCAGCTTTCCTGACTCCTACGAGCAGTACTTC
TRBV4-1	TRBJ2-1	NA	NA	CASSWDIYNEQFF	TGCGCCAGCAGCTGGGACATTTACAATGAGCAGTTCTTC